This entry lists 27 T cell receptor beta chains sequenced from one sample in a study of shared clonotypes between healthy human individuals. Assay used: immunoSEQ multiplex PCR; TCRdb lists only in-frame clones, some missing. The data show millions of clones, over 85% seen once. Sequenced material: naive CD4+ T cells sorted from blood. Subset denoted: CD45RA+ positively selected. The receptor set was obtained from a young man in good health.

The CDR3 nucleotides read TGCGCCAGCAGCCAAGGAGGTGGACTAGCGGGAGTCAATGAGCAGTTCTTC. Protein sequence: CASSQGGGLAGVNEQFF. The V gene is TRBV4-3, the J gene TRBJ2-1, with 13 bases fitting TRBD2. The CDR3 is made up of 17 amino acids. J was trimmed by 6 bases and V by 1 base; bases with no gene match: 6. Germline V gene sequence: CDR1 LGHNA, CDR2 YSLEER.

A single count supports this clone. The chain is built from TRBV15 and TRBJ1-2; D possibly corresponds to TRBD1 (6 bases). CDR3 length equals 15 residues. Germline V gene sequence: CDR1 LNHNV, CDR2 YYDKDF (reference sequence). Trimming shortened V by 0 bases and J by 6 bases, and 14 bases separated the two germline ends. The CDR3 sequence: CATSREGRGSDGYTF. CDR3 sequence (DNA): TGTGCCACCAGCAGAGAGGGCAGGGGTTCTGATGGCTACACCTTC.

The rearrangement joins TRBV12-5 to TRBJ1-1; perhaps TRBD1 as D (5 bases). V was pared by 2 bases and J by 0 bases, with 22 bases between. The CDR3 has 19 amino acids. Germline V gives CDR1 LGHNT, CDR2 FRNRAP. DNA for the CDR3: TGTGCTAGTGGTTTGAATCTCCTTCCGGGGCAATGGATGAACACTGAAGCTTTCTTT. It encodes CASGLNLLPGQWMNTEAFF. The variable domain in full, with the rest retrieved from reference TRBV12-5 and TRBJ1-1, is DARVTQTPRHKVTEMGQEVTMRCQPILGHNTVFWYRQTMMQGLELLAYFRNRAPLDDSGMPKDRFSAEMPDATLATLKIQPSEPRDSAVYFCASGLNLLPGQWMNTEAFFGQGTRLTVV.

This chain links TRBV11-3 with TRBJ2-2, with D perhaps matching TRBD2 (7 bases). This CDR3 is 17 amino acids long. CDR1 SGHNT and CDR2 YENEEA come from the germline V gene. V was pared by 1 base and J by 6 bases, with 18 bases between. The CDR3, as DNA: TGTGCCAGCAGCTTAGCCCTCCTGGCGGGGGCTTCCGGGGAGCTGTTTTTT. Its translation is CASSLALLAGASGELFF.

Details on this clone: Different DNA sequences within this sample yield the same CDR3. The CDR3 loop reads CASSYSGNSPLHF. The CDR3 DNA sequence: TGTGCCAGCAGTTACTCTGGCAATTCACCCCTCCACTTT. This chain uses TRBV6-5 with TRBJ1-6; D is ambiguous. This CDR3 has 13 amino acids. Per the germline V gene, CDR1 is MNHEY and CDR2 is SVGAGI. The ends were cut back, 0 bases at V and 7 bases at J, with 4 bases in the middle.

The V call is TRBV5-1, the J call TRBJ2-3; D unclear. From germline, CDR1 is SGHRS and CDR2 YFSETQ. Trimming removed 6 bases at V and 0 bases at J, with 11 bases between. This CDR3 contains 14 residues. The CDR3 here is CASTTQPSTDTQYF. DNA for the CDR3: TGCGCCAGCACAACTCAGCCTAGCACAGATACGCAGTATTTT.

About this clone itself: Other DNA sequences within the sample encode an identical CDR3. The chain employs TRBV30 and TRBJ2-2, with D possibly TRBD1 on 6 matching bases. Germline CDR1 reads GTSNPN; CDR2 reads SVGIG (reference sequence). V gave up 1 base and J gave up 1 base, with 7 bases separating them. The CDR3 has 14 amino acids. CDR3: CAWSEGQNTGELFF. In DNA, the CDR3 is TGTGCCTGGAGTGAGGGACAGAACACCGGGGAGCTGTTTTTT.

The chain links TRBV5-1 to TRBJ1-6; no clear D. V lost 0 bases and J 6 bases, leaving 7 bases between the germline ends. Looked up from germline, CDR1 is SGHRS and CDR2 is YFSETQ. The CDR3 is 14 amino acids. The CDR3 here is CASSLGPSNSPLHF. DNA for the CDR3: TGCGCCAGCAGCTTGGGACCGAGTAATTCACCCCTCCACTTT.

This clone was counted between two and nine times. Distinct nucleotide sequences in the sample also encode this CDR3. The DNA for the CDR3 is TGTGCCAGCAGCTTCGACAGAAACACCGGGGAGCTGTTTTTT. Translation: CASSFDRNTGELFF. The chain links TRBV7-2 to TRBJ2-2; TRBD1 might be the D (5 bases). The germline V gene has CDR1 SGHTA and CDR2 FQGNSA. CDR3 length: 14 amino acids. Deletions cut 3 bases from V and 2 bases from J, with 7 bases between.

The gene calls are TRBV18 and TRBJ2-3, with 7 bases matching TRBD2. The V gene end was trimmed by 3 bases and the J gene end by 9 bases; junction bases not matched to a gene: 9. Germline V gene sequence: CDR1 KGHSH, CDR2 LQKENI. The CDR3 totals 14 residues. The CDR3 region has the DNA TGTGCCAGCTCACCTCCTTGGGGGGGAGAGACGCAGTATTTT. This encodes CASSPPWGGETQYF. Filled out from reference TRBV18 and TRBJ2-3, the complete variable domain reads NAGVMQNPRHLVRRRGQEARLRCSPMKGHSHVYWYRQLPEEGLKFMVYLQKENIIDESGMPKERFSAEFPKEGPSILRIQQVVRGDSAAYFCASSPPWGGETQYFGPGTRLTVL.

The chain uses TRBV9 and TRBJ2-5; the D gene is possibly TRBD1 (5 bases). CDR3 length: 15 residues. Germline lookup yields CDR1 SGDLS and CDR2 YYNGEE. The V end lost 0 bases, the J end lost 1 base, and 10 bases lay between the germline ends. The CDR3 sequence: CASSVGQGSQETQYF. CDR3 coding DNA: TGTGCCAGCAGCGTAGGTCAGGGCAGCCAAGAGACCCAGTACTTC.

The chain links TRBV27 to TRBJ1-2; 7 bases fit TRBD1. CDR3 size: 13 residues. V lost 5 bases, J lost 4 bases, and 4 bases stayed unmatched. Per germline, CDR1 MNHEY and CDR2 SMNVEV (reference sequence). CDR3 DNA: TGTGCCAGCAGTACCGGGACAGTCTATGGCTACACCTTC. Residues: CASSTGTVYGYTF.

This chain joins TRBV7-2 and TRBJ2-2, with D unresolved. Germline V lookup: CDR1 SGHTA, CDR2 FQGNSA. The CDR3 is 15 residues long. V dropped 1 base and J dropped 3 bases, with 9 bases sitting between them. The CDR3 bases are TGTGCCAGCAGCTTAGTGTCAGCTTACACCGGGGAGCTGTTTTTT. It is translated as CASSLVSAYTGELFF.

DNA for the CDR3: TGTGCCAGCAGTTTCCAGACCGGGACAGGGTCTGGCGAGCAGTACTTC. It is translated as CASSFQTGTGSGEQYF. The chain uses TRBV6-5 and TRBJ2-7; TRBD1 agrees at 9 bases. Germline CDR1 reads MNHEY; CDR2 reads SVGAGI. Losses at the gene ends were 4 bases for V and 6 bases for J; bases not matched to a gene: 13. The CDR3 is 16 amino acids.

V usage is TRBV4-3 and J usage is TRBJ2-3; D is ambiguous. CDR1 LGHNA and CDR2 YSLEER come from the germline V gene. Trimming took off 0 bases at V and 0 bases at J, with 13 bases between the two ends. CDR3 size: 17 residues. CDR3 in amino acids: CASSQDSGGTSTDTQYF. The CDR3, as DNA: TGCGCCAGCAGCCAAGATTCAGGCGGTACTAGCACAGATACGCAGTATTTT.

The J gene is TRBJ2-1, the V gene TRBV28; 8 bases are a match to TRBD2. The CDR3 loop spans 16 amino acids. The V gene end was trimmed by 5 bases and the J gene end by 5 bases; junction bases not matched to a gene: 11. Per germline, CDR1 MDHEN and CDR2 SYDVKM. CDR3 bases: TGTGCCAGCAGTGGTCCCGGACTAGCAAATGACAATGAGCAGTTCTTC. The encoded protein is CASSGPGLANDNEQFF.

Regarding this clone: The sample contains more than one DNA sequence encoding this CDR3. CDR3 in DNA: TGCAGCGTTGGTGAGGGAGAGACCCAGTACTTC. Translated, it gives CSVGEGETQYF. The chain joins TRBV29-1 to TRBJ2-5; the D gene is possibly TRBD2 (5 bases). Trimming took off 4 bases at V and 4 bases at J, with 7 bases between the two ends. The germline V gene has CDR1 SQVTM and CDR2 ANQGSEA. The CDR3 totals 11 residues.

J is TRBJ2-1 and V is TRBV5-1; the D is unclear. V lost 0 bases and J lost 10, with 8 bases in between. Looked up from germline, CDR1 is SGHRS and CDR2 is YFSETQ. This CDR3 spans 12 amino acids. The CDR3 protein is CASSLAHEEQFF. DNA for the CDR3: TGCGCCAGCAGCTTGGCCCACGAAGAGCAGTTCTTC.

The J gene is TRBJ2-3, the V gene TRBV5-1; possibly TRBD1 for D (7 bases). The V and J ends lost 2 bases and 5 bases respectively, with 15 bases between them. Per germline, CDR1 SGHRS and CDR2 YFSETQ. The CDR3 is 15 residues long. CDR3 DNA sequence: TGCGCCAGCAGCTTTAGGGCAGGGGGGATAGATACGCAGTATTTT. Translation: CASSFRAGGIDTQYF.

V gene TRBV6-1 combines with J gene TRBJ2-7, with 8 bases lining up with TRBD1. Trimming took 8 bases from V and 2 from J; bases not matched to a gene: 5. Germline V gene sequence: CDR1 MNHNS, CDR2 SASEGT. This CDR3 comprises 13 residues. CDR3 in amino acids: CASGRTGPYEQYF. CDR3 DNA sequence: TGTGCCAGCGGGAGGACAGGGCCCTACGAGCAGTACTTC.

This chain links TRBV5-1 with TRBJ1-1; TRBD1 matches at 8 bases. The CDR3 spans 12 residues. After removal of 4 bases from V and 6 bases from J, the junction contained 2 bases not matched to a gene. CDR1 SGHRS and CDR2 YFSETQ come from the germline V gene. This chain's CDR3 is CASSPDRAEAFF. The CDR3 nucleotides are TGCGCCAGCAGCCCGGACAGGGCTGAAGCTTTCTTT.

The chain links TRBV7-2 to TRBJ2-7; D call uncertain. The CDR3 runs 14 residues. Germline V gene lookup returns CDR1 SGHTA and CDR2 FQGNSA. V was clipped by 1 base and J by 3 bases, with 10 bases between them. DNA of the CDR3: TGTGCCAGCAGCTTAGAACCACGGCTCTACGAGCAGTACTTC. Amino acid sequence: CASSLEPRLYEQYF.

The genes are TRBV30 and TRBJ2-7, with 15 positions matching TRBD2. The V and J ends lost 0 bases and 2 bases, in that order; junction bases with no gene match: 8. The CDR3 is 18 amino acids. The V gene's germline CDR1 is GTSNPN and CDR2 SVGIG (reference sequence). CDR3 nucleotides: TGTGCCTGGAGTGTACAGAGGACTAGCGGGAGGGCGACCTACGAGCAGTACTTC. It specifies CAWSVQRTSGRATYEQYF. The variable domain in full, completed from reference TRBV30 and TRBJ2-7, reads SQTIHQWPATLVQPVGSPLSLECTVEGTSNPNLYWYRQAAGRGLQLLFYSVGIGQISSEVPQNLSASRPQDRQFILSSKKLLLSDSGFYLCAWSVQRTSGRATYEQYFGPGTRLTVT.

This chain links TRBV5-1 with TRBJ2-1; tentatively, D is TRBD2 (6 bases). Germline V gene lookup returns CDR1 SGHRS and CDR2 YFSETQ. The CDR3 has 13 residues. Trimming took off 4 bases at V and 9 bases at J, with 14 bases between the two ends. The CDR3 bases are TGCGCCAGCAGCCCCAGTCGGGGAGGTGAGCAGTTCTTC. Protein: CASSPSRGGEQFF.

Notes on this clone: One end of the junction varies from germline; a read error may be responsible. The chain employs TRBV7-2 and TRBJ2-7; weak D call: TRBD1 (6 bases). Germline assignment: CDR1 SGHTA and CDR2 FQGNSA. The CDR3 runs to 15 residues. The CDR3 reads CAGSPGGGPSYEQYF. CDR3 DNA sequence: TGTGCCGGCAGCCCCGGTGGGGGCCCGTCCTACGAGCAGTACTTC.

The chain carries TRBV12-1 and TRBJ1-1. TRBV12-1 is an annotated pseudogene. The CDR3 spans 17 residues. The CDR3 DNA follows: TGTGCCAGCAGCCCCCGGGGGACGGACGGTAAGGACACTGAAGCTTTCTTT. Protein sequence: CASSPRGTDGKDTEAFF.

This chain links TRBV7-8 with TRBJ2-7; D is perhaps TRBD1 or TRBD2 (5 bases each). This CDR3 comprises 14 residues. Germline V gene data show CDR1 as SGHVS and CDR2 as FQNEAQ. V was clipped by 0 bases and J by 3 bases, with 9 bases between them. The CDR3 loop reads CASSLAGDYYEQYF. CDR3 DNA sequence: TGTGCCAGCAGCTTAGCGGGGGATTACTACGAGCAGTACTTC.